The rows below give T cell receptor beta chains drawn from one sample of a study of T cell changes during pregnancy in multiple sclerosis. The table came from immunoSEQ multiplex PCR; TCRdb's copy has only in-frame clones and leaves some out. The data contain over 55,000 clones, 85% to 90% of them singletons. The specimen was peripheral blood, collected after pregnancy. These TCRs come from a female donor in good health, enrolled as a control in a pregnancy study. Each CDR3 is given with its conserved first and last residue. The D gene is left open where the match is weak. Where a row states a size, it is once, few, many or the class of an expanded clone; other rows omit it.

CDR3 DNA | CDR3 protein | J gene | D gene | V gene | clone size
TGTGCCAGCAGCTTAGCGCTTAGTAATACGCAGTATTTT | CASSLALSNTQYF | TRBJ2-3 | NA | TRBV7-9 | once
TGCAGCGTTGAAGATCTCGGGACTGACTACAATGAGCAGTTCTTC | CSVEDLGTDYNEQFF | TRBJ2-1 | NA | TRBV29-1 | NA
TGTGCCAGCAGCCTTGGACTAGGCCTCTACGAGCAGTACTTC | CASSLGLGLYEQYF | TRBJ2-7 | TRBD2 | TRBV6-5 | once
TGTGCCAGCACCGAGGGGGCTTCTGGAAACACCATATATTTT | CASTEGASGNTIYF | TRBJ1-3 | TRBD1 | TRBV6-1 | NA
TGTGCCAGCAGCTTAGCCAGGAACACTGAAGCTTTCTTT | CASSLARNTEAFF | TRBJ1-1 | NA | TRBV11-2 | NA
TGTGCCAGCACCGAGAGCAGGCCCACTAACTATGGCTACACCTTC | CASTESRPTNYGYTF | TRBJ1-2 | NA | TRBV28 | NA
TGTGCCAGCAGTTACTCCGGGGGAACTGAAGCTTTCTTT | CASSYSGGTEAFF | TRBJ1-1 | NA | TRBV6-5 | NA
TGCGCCAGCAGGTTAGACTTCCCCTACGAGCAGTACTTC | CASRLDFPYEQYF | TRBJ2-7 | NA | TRBV5-1 | NA
TGCGCCAGCAGCCAAGGGCAGGGAAGCTATGGCTACACCTTC | CASSQGQGSYGYTF | TRBJ1-2 | NA | TRBV4-3 | NA
TGTGCCAGCAGCTGGGACTTTGGAGGCTACACCTTC | CASSWDFGGYTF | TRBJ1-2 | NA | TRBV7-2 | NA
TGTGCCAGCAGCTTCTCCAATTCACCCCTCCACTTT | CASSFSNSPLHF | TRBJ1-6 | NA | TRBV11-3 | once
TGTGCCAGCAGCCTAGGACTAGTTCGCACGCAGTATTTT | CASSLGLVRTQYF | TRBJ2-3 | TRBD2 | TRBV7-2 | NA
TGTGCCAGCAGTTACTTCGACCAGGGGAACACTGAAGCTTTCTTT | CASSYFDQGNTEAFF | TRBJ1-1 | NA | TRBV6-5 | NA
TGCGCCAGCCGACCCCCCGGGACAAGTTCCTCCGAGCAGTTCTTC | CASRPPGTSSSEQFF | TRBJ2-1 | NA | TRBV10-2 | NA
TGCGCCAGCAGCGTGGGGGGGGCGGGAGGAAGCACTGAAGCTTTCTTT | CASSVGGAGGSTEAFF | TRBJ1-1 | NA | TRBV5-1 | NA
TGTGCCAGCAGCGTAGGAGGAGTGAACACTGAAGCTTTCTTT | CASSVGGVNTEAFF | TRBJ1-1 | NA | TRBV9 | NA
TGTGCCACCAGCATTAGCCTAAACTCCTACGAGCAGTACTTC | CATSISLNSYEQYF | TRBJ2-7 | NA | TRBV15 | NA
TGTGCCAGCAGTTCGGACAGGGACAATTCACCCCTCCACTTT | CASSSDRDNSPLHF | TRBJ1-6 | TRBD1 | TRBV6-6 | NA
TGCGCCAGCAGCTTGGGGGGGCAATCTGGAAACACCATATATTTT | CASSLGGQSGNTIYF | TRBJ1-3 | NA | TRBV5-1 | once
TGTGCCAGCAGTTTCACAGGCCCCGGAAGGGGAAACACCATATATTTT | CASSFTGPGRGNTIYF | TRBJ1-3 | NA | TRBV28 | NA
TGTGCCAGCAGCTTACTTAACACTGAAGCTTTCTTT | CASSLLNTEAFF | TRBJ1-1 | NA | TRBV7-8 | NA
TGTGCCAGCAGCCGAACCGACAGGGGGGGCTACGAGCAGTACTTC | CASSRTDRGGYEQYF | TRBJ2-7 | TRBD1 | TRBV6-5 | NA
TGTGCCAGCAGCGCCGGGGGGACTAGCGACTACGAGCAGTACTTC | CASSAGGTSDYEQYF | TRBJ2-7 | TRBD2 | TRBV5-4 | NA
TGTGCCAGCAGCGCCAAAGGAGGCCCCGCCCGTTACGAGCAGTACTTC | CASSAKGGPARYEQYF | TRBJ2-7 | NA | TRBV5-6 | NA
TGTGCCAGCAGCGTAGGACCGGGACAGGGCCCCTACGAGCAGTACTTC | CASSVGPGQGPYEQYF | TRBJ2-7 | TRBD1 | TRBV9 | NA
TGTGCCAGCAGCTTAGCGTGGGGGGGCAAATCACCCCTCCACTTT | CASSLAWGGKSPLHF | TRBJ1-6 | NA | TRBV7-6 | NA
TGTGCCAGCAGCCAAGAAACACAGGGGAAGGGCTACACCTTC | CASSQETQGKGYTF | TRBJ1-2 | TRBD1 | TRBV4-2 | NA
TGTGCCAGCAGTGACTCATATGGCGGGAGGAAGGGGGTCAATGAGCAGTTCTTC | CASSDSYGGRKGVNEQFF | TRBJ2-1 | TRBD2 | TRBV6-4 | NA
TGTGCCTGGAGTGCCACTCCGTCAGGGGCTACCTATGGCTACACCTTC | CAWSATPSGATYGYTF | TRBJ1-2 | NA | TRBV30 | NA
TGTGCCAGCAGCCAACGGGGGGGCGTCCATGAGCAGTTCTTC | CASSQRGGVHEQFF | TRBJ2-1 | TRBD2 | TRBV27 | NA
TGTGCCAGCAGTGAATACGAGGGTTGGGAGACCCAGTACTTC | CASSEYEGWETQYF | TRBJ2-5 | NA | TRBV25-1 | NA
TGTGCCAGCAGCGTGCTGACAGGACCGAACACTGAAGCTTTCTTT | CASSVLTGPNTEAFF | TRBJ1-1 | NA | TRBV9 | NA
TGTGCCTGGAGTGGGACTGGGAGCGGGAGAAGGGATACGCAGTATTTT | CAWSGTGSGRRDTQYF | TRBJ2-3 | TRBD2 | TRBV30 | NA
TGCAGCGTTGAGGAGCGCTATGGCTACACCTTC | CSVEERYGYTF | TRBJ1-2 | NA | TRBV29-1 | NA
TGTGTGGTAGGCGGGGGGCCGTTTAGTGGGCATGAGCAGTTCTTC | CVVGGGPFSGHEQFF | TRBJ2-1 | TRBD2 | TRBV30 | NA
TGTGCCAGCAGTTTAATTAGCGGGAGGGCCTACAATGAGCAGTTCTTC | CASSLISGRAYNEQFF | TRBJ2-1 | TRBD2 | TRBV6-5 | NA
TGCAGCGTTGGACACTTCGAGGAGACCCAGTACTTC | CSVGHFEETQYF | TRBJ2-5 | NA | TRBV29-1 | NA
TGTGCCAGCAGCTATACAGGGTATGCCGAGCAGTACTTC | CASSYTGYAEQYF | TRBJ2-7 | NA | TRBV5-8 | NA
TGTGCCATCAGTGACCTAGGACTAGCCACAGATACGCAGTATTTT | CAISDLGLATDTQYF | TRBJ2-3 | TRBD2 | TRBV10-3 | NA
TGTGCCAGCAGTGAAGGTTTAAGATCGGACAGCTGGTCCTACGAGCAGTACTTC | CASSEGLRSDSWSYEQYF | TRBJ2-7 | NA | TRBV6-1 | NA
TGCGCCAGCAGCCAAGAGGCTAGCCTCTCCTACAATGAGCAGTTCTTC | CASSQEASLSYNEQFF | TRBJ2-1 | NA | TRBV4-1 | NA
TGTGCCAGCAGCTTAGCTCCCTCCGGGACAGCCAATCAGCCCCAGCATTTT | CASSLAPSGTANQPQHF | TRBJ1-5 | TRBD1 | TRBV7-6 | NA
TGTGCCAGCAGCTTTAGCTCCTACGAGCAGTACTTC | CASSFSSYEQYF | TRBJ2-7 | NA | TRBV7-2 | NA
TGTGCCAGCAGCCCCGTTACCGGGACAGGGACCACAGATACGCAGTATTTT | CASSPVTGTGTTDTQYF | TRBJ2-3 | TRBD1 | TRBV7-9 | NA
TGTGCCAGTACCGGGTGGGGGACAGGGGGCTCTGGCTACACCTTC | CASTGWGTGGSGYTF | TRBJ1-2 | TRBD1 | TRBV19 | NA
TGCAGCGTAGAGGAACAGGGGAATGGGGCCAACGTCCTGACTTTC | CSVEEQGNGANVLTF | TRBJ2-6 | TRBD1 | TRBV29-1 | NA
TGTGCCAGCAGCTTGTTGGGACAGAACTATGGCTACACCTTC | CASSLLGQNYGYTF | TRBJ1-2 | TRBD1 | TRBV5-4 | NA
TGTGCCAGCAGCTTACCGGACAGGGCGGGCACAGATACGCAGTATTTT | CASSLPDRAGTDTQYF | TRBJ2-3 | TRBD1 | TRBV7-8 | NA
TGTGCCAGCAACTCCCTAGCGGGACAAGAGACCCAGTACTTC | CASNSLAGQETQYF | TRBJ2-5 | TRBD2 | TRBV5-6 | NA
TGCGCCAGCAGGTGGACAGGGATGGGCACTGAAGCTTTCTTT | CASRWTGMGTEAFF | TRBJ1-1 | TRBD1 | TRBV5-1 | NA
TGTGCCAGCAGGTACGAGGACAGGGGTCGAAATTCACCCCTCCACTTT | CASRYEDRGRNSPLHF | TRBJ1-6 | TRBD1 | TRBV6-5 | NA
TGCGCCAGCAGCACGCCGACTAGCGGGAGTGGAAATGAGCAGTTCTTC | CASSTPTSGSGNEQFF | TRBJ2-1 | TRBD2 | TRBV5-1 | NA
TGTGCCAGCAGCGTATCCCCCCCACTAGCGGGAGACTACAATGAGCAGTTCTTC | CASSVSPPLAGDYNEQFF | TRBJ2-1 | TRBD2 | TRBV9 | NA
TGTGCCAGCAGCTTGTCCCAGGGGGCGCAGGGCTACACCTTC | CASSLSQGAQGYTF | TRBJ1-2 | TRBD1 | TRBV5-5 | NA
TGTGCCAGCAGTCTCAAAACCCGAGATGAGCAGTTCTTC | CASSLKTRDEQFF | TRBJ2-1 | NA | TRBV27 | NA